Listed below are T cell receptor beta chains from one sample, sequenced in a study of siplizumab effects on memory and regulatory T cells. The repertoire was sequenced with immunoSEQ multiplex PCR; TCRdb's copy has only in-frame clones and lacks some. The repertoire holds about 100,000 clones, with 94% as singletons. The sequencing input was Tregs sorted from blood. These receptors all come from a human donor in good health. CDR3s include the opening cysteine and the closing phenylalanine or tryptophan. A D gene is named only where the DNA matches it firmly. Where a row states a size, it is once, few, many or the class of an expanded clone; other rows omit it.

v_gene	d_gene	j_gene	abundance	CDR3aa	CDR3nt
TRBV7-9	TRBD2	TRBJ2-7	-	CASSLDPLAGAEQYF	TGTGCCAGCAGCTTAGATCCGCTAGCGGGAGCCGAGCAGTACTTC
TRBV7-9	-	TRBJ1-1	once	CASSLSTGLSGTEAFF	TGTGCCAGCAGCTTATCGACCGGACTGTCGGGCACTGAAGCTTTCTTT
TRBV7-3	TRBD2	TRBJ2-1	-	CASSLSAAGGYNEQFF	TGTGCCAGCAGCTTAAGCGCGGCGGGAGGGTACAATGAGCAGTTCTTC
TRBV28	-	TRBJ2-7	-	CASRSLFGTCDF	TGTGCCAGCAGATCCCTTTTTGGGACCTGCGACTTC
TRBV30	-	TRBJ2-7	-	CAWSSSVYSYEQYF	TGTGCCTGGAGTTCTAGCGTCTACTCCTACGAGCAGTACTTC
TRBV27	-	TRBJ2-7	-	CASSLFREAYEQYF	TGTGCCAGCAGTTTATTCAGGGAGGCCTACGAGCAGTACTTC
TRBV19	-	TRBJ2-6	-	CASKVPSGANVLTF	TGTGCCAGTAAAGTCCCCTCCGGGGCCAACGTCCTGACTTTC
TRBV7-9	TRBD2	TRBJ2-1	-	CASSPPGLAGDEQFF	TGTGCCAGCAGCCCGCCCGGACTAGCGGGAGATGAGCAGTTCTTC
TRBV7-8	TRBD1	TRBJ2-2	-	CASSPRDRVLSGELFF	TGTGCCAGCAGCCCCCGGGACAGGGTATTGTCCGGGGAGCTGTTTTTT
TRBV28	-	TRBJ1-4	-	CASSFRRTASLNEKLFF	TGTGCCAGCAGTTTCCGACGTACAGCCTCCCTTAATGAAAAACTGTTTTTT
TRBV6-5	TRBD1	TRBJ2-3	once	CASSSPDRTSTDTQYF	TGTGCCAGCAGTTCTCCGGACAGGACTAGCACAGATACGCAGTATTTT
TRBV28	-	TRBJ1-1	-	CASSPRPGTRTEAFF	TGTGCCAGCAGCCCACGGCCCGGGACGAGAACTGAAGCTTTCTTT
TRBV11-2	-	TRBJ1-2	-	CASTTNLGHGYTF	TGTGCCAGCACCACAAACCTGGGGCATGGCTACACCTTC
TRBV28	-	TRBJ1-3	once	CASSQAGANSGNTIYF	TGTGCCAGCAGCCAAGCCGGGGCAAACTCTGGAAACACCATATATTTT
TRBV5-1	-	TRBJ2-7	once	CASSFGYEQYF	TGCGCCAGCAGCTTTGGGTACGAGCAGTACTTC
TRBV19	-	TRBJ1-1	-	CASSIVMNTEAFF	TGTGCCAGTAGTATAGTCATGAACACTGAAGCTTTCTTT
TRBV7-6	-	TRBJ1-4	-	CASSLHRDEKLFF	TGTGCCAGCAGCTTACACAGGGACGAAAAACTGTTTTTT
TRBV29-1	-	TRBJ1-2	-	CSVEHRANYGYTF	TGCAGCGTTGAACACCGAGCTAACTATGGCTACACCTTC
TRBV18	-	TRBJ1-1	once	CASSPGHRMNTEAFF	TGTGCCAGCTCCCCTGGTCATAGGATGAACACTGAAGCTTTCTTT
TRBV18	-	TRBJ2-5	-	CASTDRETQYF	TGTGCCAGCACAGACAGAGAGACCCAGTACTTC
TRBV19	-	TRBJ2-6	-	CASSRRVPTASGANVLTF	TGTGCCAGTAGTAGGAGGGTCCCGACTGCCTCTGGGGCCAACGTCCTGACTTTC
TRBV18	-	TRBJ1-1	-	CASSPGQNTEAFF	TGTGCCAGCTCACCGGGCCAAAACACTGAAGCTTTCTTT
TRBV19	-	TRBJ2-1	-	CASSILQWGSYNEQFF	TGTGCCAGTAGTATCCTCCAGTGGGGATCCTACAATGAGCAGTTCTTC
TRBV7-9	TRBD2	TRBJ2-5	-	CASRTSAGTSREQYF	TGTGCCAGCAGGACATCCGCCGGGACTAGCCGAGAGCAGTACTTC
TRBV28	-	TRBJ2-1	-	CASSLRGSSYNEQFF	TGTGCCAGCAGTTTAAGGGGGAGCTCCTACAATGAGCAGTTCTTC
TRBV2	TRBD1	TRBJ1-1	-	CASSASNRGTEAFF	TGTGCCAGCAGTGCGAGCAACAGGGGCACTGAAGCTTTCTTT
TRBV4-1	-	TRBJ1-2	-	CASSQTGRRYGYTF	TGCGCCAGCAGCCAAACGGGGCGTCGCTATGGCTACACCTTC
TRBV7-2	-	TRBJ2-3	-	CASSLRGLSTDTQYF	TGTGCCAGCAGCTTGCGAGGGCTTAGCACAGATACGCAGTATTTT
TRBV6-1	TRBD2	TRBJ2-3	-	CASSEGLAVNTDTQYF	TGTGCCAGCAGTGAAGGACTAGCGGTAAACACAGATACGCAGTATTTT
TRBV7-3	-	TRBJ2-5	once	CASSPGVGTQYF	TGTGCCAGCAGCCCCGGGGTGGGGACCCAGTACTTC
TRBV7-3	-	TRBJ1-2	once	CASSLSGSHGYTF	TGTGCCAGCAGCCTATCGGGGTCCCACGGCTACACCTTC
TRBV5-1	TRBD2	TRBJ2-1	-	CASSWPGLAGGQYSEQFF	TGCGCCAGCAGCTGGCCGGGACTAGCGGGAGGGCAGTATAGTGAGCAGTTCTTC
TRBV9	TRBD2	TRBJ2-5	few	CASQRDRAETQYF	TGTGCCAGTCAGCGGGATAGGGCGGAGACCCAGTACTTC
TRBV2	-	TRBJ1-5	-	CASSGALGGAVQPQHF	TGTGCCAGCAGTGGGGCGTTGGGGGGCGCGGTGCAGCCCCAGCATTTT
TRBV18	-	TRBJ2-5	-	CASSPPARYQETQYF	TGTGCCAGCTCACCACCGGCTAGGTACCAAGAGACCCAGTACTTC
TRBV5-1	TRBD1	TRBJ2-3	-	CASSFPMKTGVPTDTQYF	TGCGCCAGCAGCTTCCCCATGAAGACAGGGGTGCCCACAGATACGCAGTATTTT
TRBV9	-	TRBJ2-7	-	CASSVNSREPWDEQYF	TGTGCCAGCAGCGTAAATTCAAGGGAGCCCTGGGACGAGCAGTACTTC
TRBV5-1	TRBD1	TRBJ2-5	-	CASSYEIRDRGQTQYF	TGCGCCAGCAGCTATGAGATCCGGGACAGGGGACAGACCCAGTACTTC
TRBV6-1	TRBD2	TRBJ2-7	-	CASSEAAGWRERREQYF	TGTGCCAGCAGTGAGGCGGCTGGGTGGCGGGAGAGACGCGAGCAGTACTTC
TRBV28	-	TRBJ1-5	few	CASSLQGMGNQPQHF	TGTGCCAGCAGTTTACAGGGAATGGGCAATCAGCCCCAGCATTTT
TRBV12-5	-	TRBJ2-5	-	CASGFFQPPGHGTQYF	TGTGCTAGTGGTTTCTTCCAACCCCCGGGACATGGGACCCAGTACTTC
TRBV4-1	TRBD2	TRBJ2-3	-	CASSLKRGTSGSISTDTQYF	TGCGCCAGCAGCCTCAAAAGGGGGACTAGCGGGTCGATTAGCACAGATACGCAGTATTTT
TRBV30	-	TRBJ1-3	-	CAWRGGVGNTIYF	TGTGCCTGGAGAGGAGGGGTTGGAAACACCATATATTTT
TRBV29-1	TRBD2	TRBJ2-1	-	CSAGGGYNEQFF	TGCAGCGCCGGGGGGGGTTACAATGAGCAGTTCTTC
TRBV11-1	TRBD2	TRBJ2-2	-	CASSAVAGGILRTGELFF	TGTGCCAGCAGCGCCGTAGCGGGAGGGATTCTAAGGACCGGGGAGCTGTTTTTT
TRBV28	-	TRBJ1-2	-	CASSLVANYGYTF	TGTGCCAGCAGTTTAGTCGCGAACTATGGCTACACCTTC
TRBV5-1	TRBD1	TRBJ1-3	-	CASRSTTGAGNTIYF	TGCGCCAGCAGAAGTACGACAGGGGCTGGAAACACCATATATTTT
TRBV28	TRBD2	TRBJ2-1	-	CASSILTSGRVDEQFF	TGTGCCAGCAGTATATTGACTAGCGGGAGGGTCGATGAGCAGTTCTTC
TRBV30	-	TRBJ1-3	-	CAWSVGGTSGNTIYF	TGTGCCTGGAGTGTGGGAGGAACTTCTGGAAACACCATATATTTT
TRBV18	TRBD1	TRBJ1-2	-	CASSLTGQENYGYTF	TGTGCCAGCTCACTCACGGGACAGGAGAACTATGGCTACACCTTC